The rows below give T cell receptor beta chains drawn from one sample of a study of cytomegalovirus exposure and HLA in healthy donors. Clones were sequenced by immunoSEQ multiplex PCR, and TCRdb holds only the in-frame ones, with some missing. The sample includes approximately 110,000 clones, 73% of them seen just once. Sequenced sample: PBMCs. The receptor set was obtained from a man between 60 and 75 years old in good health and CMV-seropositive. The CDR3 runs from the conserved cysteine through the conserved F or W. The D gene is left open where the match is weak. Size is omitted from some rows. Given values are once, few, many or a class for expanded clones.

v_gene	abundance	j_gene	d_gene	CDR3aa	CDR3nt
TRBV14	once	TRBJ2-4	TRBD1	CASSQPTGENIQYF	TGTGCCAGCAGCCAACCGACAGGGGAAAACATTCAGTACTTC
TRBV19	NA	TRBJ1-4	NA	CASSTGFTNEKLFF	TGTGCCAGTAGCACAGGGTTCACTAATGAAAAACTGTTTTTT
TRBV4-2	once	TRBJ2-3	NA	CASTSSGSHFTDTQYF	TGTGCCAGCACTTCCTCCGGGAGTCATTTCACAGATACGCAGTATTTT
TRBV19	NA	TRBJ2-7	TRBD2	CASSQPGTSSYEQYF	TGTGCCAGTAGTCAACCCGGGACTAGCTCCTACGAGCAGTACTTC
TRBV9	NA	TRBJ1-1	NA	CASRPLGEGGAGTEAFF	TGTGCCAGCAGGCCACTAGGGGAGGGGGGCGCGGGCACTGAAGCTTTCTTT
TRBV27	NA	TRBJ1-4	TRBD1	CASSDRQGAYNEKLFF	TGTGCCAGCTCTGATCGTCAGGGGGCGTATAATGAAAAACTGTTTTTT
TRBV19	NA	TRBJ2-1	TRBD2	CASSIPGGQGEQFF	TGTGCCAGTAGTATTCCGGGGGGGCAAGGTGAGCAGTTCTTC
TRBV19	NA	TRBJ1-1	NA	CASSEGVATEAFF	TGTGCCAGTAGCGAGGGCGTGGCCACTGAAGCTTTCTTT
TRBV5-4	NA	TRBJ1-3	NA	CASSFNSGNTIYF	TGTGCCAGCAGCTTCAACTCTGGAAACACCATATATTTT
TRBV5-1	NA	TRBJ2-1	TRBD2	CARLLSGGAHNEQFF	TGCGCCAGACTGCTTAGCGGGGGGGCTCACAATGAGCAGTTCTTC
TRBV7-2	NA	TRBJ1-5	NA	CASSQTGGNQPQHF	TGTGCCAGCAGCCAAACAGGAGGGAATCAGCCCCAGCATTTT
TRBV21-1	NA	TRBJ2-7	NA	CASSKEGDPYEQYF	TGTGCCAGCAGCAAAGAAGGGGATCCCTACGAGCAGTACTTC
TRBV28	NA	TRBJ2-6	TRBD1	CASSLNRDRAYSGANVLTF	TGTGCCAGCAGCCTGAACCGGGACAGGGCCTACTCTGGGGCCAACGTCCTGACTTTC
TRBV19	few	TRBJ1-4	NA	CASSAPNVRGEKLFF	TGTGCCAGTAGTGCCCCGAACGTCAGAGGGGAAAAACTGTTTTTT
TRBV28	NA	TRBJ2-7	TRBD2	CASRPVGGKYEQYF	TGTGCCAGCAGGCCCGTGGGGGGGAAGTACGAGCAGTACTTC
TRBV4-1	NA	TRBJ2-1	NA	CASSQGSAPNNEQFF	TGCGCCAGCAGCCAAGGAAGTGCGCCCAACAATGAGCAGTTCTTC
TRBV29-1	NA	TRBJ2-1	NA	CSVETGPEYNEQFF	TGCAGCGTTGAGACAGGACCGGAGTACAATGAGCAGTTCTTC
TRBV28	NA	TRBJ2-1	TRBD2	CASSLGRGGVNEQFF	TGTGCCAGCAGTTTAGGCCGGGGGGGCGTGAATGAGCAGTTCTTC
TRBV9	medium-sized	TRBJ1-1	NA	CASSAEGGITEAFF	TGTGCCAGCAGCGCAGAGGGGGGGATCACTGAAGCTTTCTTT
TRBV28	NA	TRBJ2-3	NA	CASSRAGGGSNTQYF	TGTGCCAGCAGTAGGGCAGGGGGAGGTTCAAATACGCAGTATTTT
TRBV27	NA	TRBJ1-6	NA	CASSPGQTGGADLFDSPLHF	TGTGCCAGCAGTCCCGGACAGACCGGTGGGGCGGACCTTTTTGATTCACCCCTCCACTTT
TRBV5-1	NA	TRBJ2-1	TRBD1	CASRHRDRGGGNEQFF	TGCGCCAGCAGGCACCGGGACAGGGGTGGTGGCAATGAGCAGTTCTTC
TRBV6-1	NA	TRBJ1-3	NA	CASTSGGTFGNTIYF	TGTGCCAGCACCTCGGGCGGGACGTTTGGAAACACCATATATTTT
TRBV19	NA	TRBJ1-6	NA	CASSTGAESPLHF	TGTGCCAGTAGTACAGGGGCCGAATCACCCCTCCACTTT
TRBV2	NA	TRBJ1-5	NA	CASSGELHQPQHF	TGTGCCAGCAGTGGTGAGCTCCATCAGCCCCAGCATTTT
TRBV7-3	NA	TRBJ2-1	NA	CASSLVAGLNEQFF	TGTGCCAGCAGCTTAGTGGCAGGCCTAAATGAGCAGTTCTTC
TRBV7-2	few	TRBJ2-7	NA	CASSLPGKGHEQYF	TGTGCCAGCAGCTTACCGGGGAAAGGCCACGAGCAGTACTTC
TRBV29-1	NA	TRBJ1-2	NA	CSVDGHLPVNYGYTF	TGCAGCGTAGACGGACACCTTCCCGTTAACTATGGCTACACCTTC
TRBV5-1	once	TRBJ1-2	NA	CASSLEGASYGYTF	TGCGCCAGCAGCTTGGAAGGGGCGAGCTATGGCTACACCTTC
TRBV19	NA	TRBJ1-1	NA	CASSRTDTEAFF	TGTGCCAGTAGCCGGACAGACACTGAAGCTTTCTTT